This TCR beta chain comes out of a study of T-cell memory formation after mild COVID-19. Study-level information: TCR clustering was largely donor specific.

Regarding the study as a whole: The second-wave clones peaking on day 37 were not confirmed as SARS-CoV-2-specific.

In this sample, this clonotype turned up a few times. Its antigen remains unknown. Looked up from germline, CDR1 is ENHRY and CDR2 is SYGVKD. CDR3 length: 16 amino acids. The V segment lost 6 bases and the J segment 4 bases; nucleotides outside the gene matches: 14. From the 5' RACE reads, TCRdb called clonotypes with MiXCR, one entry per CDR3 protein. The sample lists roughly 100,000 distinct CDR3 sequences; 10% to 15% were seen once. Sample: PBMCs or a T cell subset sorted from them (not recorded which). The sequence was collected from an adult woman who had mild COVID-19 (a few samples of this study predate the infection). Cell type and time point are not known. V and J are TRBV10-3 and TRBJ1-1; 7 nucleotides line up with TRBD1. CDR3 DNA sequence: TGTGCCATCAGCGAAAGACAGGGAGTAGAGAGCACTGAAGCTTTCTTT. Its protein is CAISERQGVESTEAFF.